The entry below describes one T cell receptor (beta chain). This specimen comes from a study of shared clonotypes between healthy human individuals. Study summary: Ranging from 18 to 49 in age, donors were a couple of women and a few men.

The germline CDR1 and CDR2 sequences are SGDLS and YYNGEE. This CDR3 contains 13 residues. Trimming left V 2 bases short and J 6 bases short, with 12 bases between. Clones were read by immunoSEQ multiplex PCR, and TCRdb kept only the in-frame ones, dropping some. The table includes roughly 510,000 clones, about three quarters detected once. V gene TRBV9 combines with J gene TRBJ2-7; TRBD2 is a possible D gene (6 bases). The material sequenced was PBMCs. The TCR comes from a middle-aged woman in good health. Some clones in this sample may be carry-over from other donors' samples. The CDR3 here is CASSVEEGREQYF. CDR3 coding DNA: TGTGCCAGCAGCGTGGAGGAGGGCCGCGAGCAGTACTTC.